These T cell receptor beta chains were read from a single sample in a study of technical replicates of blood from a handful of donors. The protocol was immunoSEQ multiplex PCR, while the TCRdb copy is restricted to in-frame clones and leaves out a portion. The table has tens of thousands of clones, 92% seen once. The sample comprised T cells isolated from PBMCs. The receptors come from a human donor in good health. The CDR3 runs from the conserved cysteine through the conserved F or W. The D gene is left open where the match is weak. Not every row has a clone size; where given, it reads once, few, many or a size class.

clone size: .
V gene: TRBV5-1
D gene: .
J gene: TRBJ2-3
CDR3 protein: CASRSATDFTDTQYF
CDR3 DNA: TGCGCCAGCAGGTCAGCGACCGATTTCACAGATACGCAGTATTTT

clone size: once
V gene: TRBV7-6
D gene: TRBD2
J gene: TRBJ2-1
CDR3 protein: CASSPTSGGNEQFF
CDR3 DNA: TGTGCCAGCAGCCCGACTAGCGGGGGTAATGAGCAGTTCTTC

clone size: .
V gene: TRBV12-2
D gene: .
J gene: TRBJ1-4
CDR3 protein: CASRLVPRGQTNEKLFF
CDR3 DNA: TGTGCAAGTCGCTTAGTCCCCAGGGGGCAAACTAATGAAAAACTGTTTTTT

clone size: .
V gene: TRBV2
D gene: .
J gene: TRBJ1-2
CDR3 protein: CARHSPVGWDGYTF
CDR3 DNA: TGTGCCAGGCATTCCCCGGTGGGCTGGGATGGCTACACCTTC

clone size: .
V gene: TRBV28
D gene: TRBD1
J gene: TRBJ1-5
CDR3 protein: CASRRDRGPQPQHF
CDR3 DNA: TGTGCCAGCAGAAGGGACAGAGGCCCTCAGCCCCAGCATTTT

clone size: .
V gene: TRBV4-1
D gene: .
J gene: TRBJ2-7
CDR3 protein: CASSLGTLQAYEQYF
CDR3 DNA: TGCGCCAGCAGCCTCGGGACTTTACAAGCCTACGAGCAGTACTTC

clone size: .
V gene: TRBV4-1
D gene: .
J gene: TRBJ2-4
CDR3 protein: CASSQVTKNIQYF
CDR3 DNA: TGCGCCAGCAGCCAAGTAACCAAAAACATTCAGTACTTC

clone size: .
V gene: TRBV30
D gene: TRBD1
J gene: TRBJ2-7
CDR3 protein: CAWSLTGGSLFEQYF
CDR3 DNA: TGTGCCTGGAGCTTGACAGGGGGCTCTCTGTTCGAGCAGTACTTC

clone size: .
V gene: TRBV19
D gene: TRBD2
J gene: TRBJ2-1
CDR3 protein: CASSILAGAVDEQFF
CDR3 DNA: TGTGCCAGTAGTATACTAGCGGGAGCTGTCGACGAGCAGTTCTTC

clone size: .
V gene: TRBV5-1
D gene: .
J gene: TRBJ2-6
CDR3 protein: CASSLGLGTSGANVLTF
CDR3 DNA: TGCGCCAGCAGCTTGGGCCTAGGGACATCTGGGGCCAACGTCCTGACTTTC

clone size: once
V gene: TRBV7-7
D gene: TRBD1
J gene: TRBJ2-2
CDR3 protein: CASSAQSAGGTGELFF
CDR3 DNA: TGTGCTAGCAGCGCCCAGAGTGCAGGGGGAACCGGGGAGCTGTTTTTT

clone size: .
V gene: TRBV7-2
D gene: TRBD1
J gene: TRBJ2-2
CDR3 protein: CASSQGARTGELFF
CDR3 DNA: TGTGCCAGCAGCCAGGGGGCGAGGACCGGGGAGCTGTTTTTT

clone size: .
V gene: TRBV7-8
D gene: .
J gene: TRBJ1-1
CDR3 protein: CASSFPGRDTEAFF
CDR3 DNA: TGTGCCAGCAGCTTCCCAGGGAGGGACACTGAAGCTTTCTTT

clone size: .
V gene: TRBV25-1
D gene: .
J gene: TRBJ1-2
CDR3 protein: CASSETWQGKDGYTF
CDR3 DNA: TGTGCCAGCAGTGAGACATGGCAGGGAAAGGATGGCTACACCTTC

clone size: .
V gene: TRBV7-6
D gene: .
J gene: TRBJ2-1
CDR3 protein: CASSLGLQGNEQFF
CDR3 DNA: TGTGCCAGCAGCTTAGGACTGCAGGGGAATGAGCAGTTCTTC

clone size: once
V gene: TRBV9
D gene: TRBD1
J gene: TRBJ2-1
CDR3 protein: CASSGTGQGDFGSYNEQFF
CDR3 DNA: TGTGCCAGCAGCGGAACGGGACAGGGTGATTTTGGTTCCTACAATGAGCAGTTCTTC

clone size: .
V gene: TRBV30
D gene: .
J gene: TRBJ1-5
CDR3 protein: CAWSVSVNQPQHF
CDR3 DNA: TGTGCCTGGAGTGTATCCGTCAATCAGCCCCAGCATTTT

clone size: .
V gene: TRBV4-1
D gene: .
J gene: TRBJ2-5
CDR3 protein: CASSHMQGPETQYF
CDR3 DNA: TGCGCCAGCAGCCATATGCAGGGTCCAGAGACCCAGTACTTC

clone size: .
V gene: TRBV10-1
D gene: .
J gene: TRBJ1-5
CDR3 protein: CARLGQINQPQHF
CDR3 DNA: TGCGCCAGACTCGGACAGATCAATCAGCCCCAGCATTTT

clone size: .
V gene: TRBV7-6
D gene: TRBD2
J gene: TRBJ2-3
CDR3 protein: CASSARAGPRTDTQYF
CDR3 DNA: TGTGCCAGCAGCGCGAGAGCGGGACCTCGCACAGATACGCAGTATTTT

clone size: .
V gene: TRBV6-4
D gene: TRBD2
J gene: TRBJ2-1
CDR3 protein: CASSVMRGDYNEQFF
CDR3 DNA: TGTGCCAGCAGTGTTATGCGGGGGGACTACAATGAGCAGTTCTTC

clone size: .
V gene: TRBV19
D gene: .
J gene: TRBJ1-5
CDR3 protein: CASSISGNQPQHF
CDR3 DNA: TGTGCCAGTAGTATAAGCGGGAATCAGCCCCAGCATTTT

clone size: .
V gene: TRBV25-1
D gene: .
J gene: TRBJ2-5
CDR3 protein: CASSERYQETQYF
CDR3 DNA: TGTGCCAGCAGTGAGAGGTACCAAGAGACCCAGTACTTC

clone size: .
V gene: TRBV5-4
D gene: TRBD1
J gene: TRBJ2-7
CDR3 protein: CASSFRVQGSHEQYF
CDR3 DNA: TGTGCCAGCAGCTTCCGGGTACAGGGGAGCCACGAGCAGTACTTC

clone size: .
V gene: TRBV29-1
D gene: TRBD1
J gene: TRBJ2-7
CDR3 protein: CSVQARDSYYEQYF
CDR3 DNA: TGCAGCGTGCAAGCCCGGGACAGTTACTACGAGCAGTACTTC

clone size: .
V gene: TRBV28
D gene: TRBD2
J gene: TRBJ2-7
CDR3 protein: CASSKTSVAYEQYF
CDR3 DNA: TGTGCCAGCAGTAAGACTAGCGTAGCCTACGAGCAGTACTTC

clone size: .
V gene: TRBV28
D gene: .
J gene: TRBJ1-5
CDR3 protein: CASTATANQPQHF
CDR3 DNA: TGTGCCAGCACCGCGACAGCTAATCAGCCCCAGCATTTT

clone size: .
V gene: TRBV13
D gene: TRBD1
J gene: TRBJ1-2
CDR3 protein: CASSLSGQNYGYTF
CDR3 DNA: TGTGCCAGCAGCTTATCGGGACAGAACTATGGCTACACCTTC

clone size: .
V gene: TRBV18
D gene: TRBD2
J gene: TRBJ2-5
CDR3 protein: CASSPPFKLAGGPYQETQYF
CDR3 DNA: TGTGCCAGCTCACCACCGTTTAAACTAGCGGGAGGGCCCTATCAAGAGACCCAGTACTTC

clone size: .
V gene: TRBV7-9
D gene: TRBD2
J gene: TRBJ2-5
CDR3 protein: CASSRKEAGKVETQYF
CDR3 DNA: TGTGCCAGCAGCCGAAAAGAAGCGGGAAAGGTAGAGACCCAGTACTTC

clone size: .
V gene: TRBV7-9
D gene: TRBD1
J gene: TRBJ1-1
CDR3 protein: CASSLADRDAFF
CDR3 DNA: TGTGCCAGCAGCTTAGCCGACAGGGATGCTTTCTTT

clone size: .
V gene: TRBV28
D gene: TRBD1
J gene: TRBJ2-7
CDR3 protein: CASSLSAGGIFEQYF
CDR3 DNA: TGTGCCAGCAGTTTATCTGCAGGGGGCATTTTCGAGCAGTACTTC

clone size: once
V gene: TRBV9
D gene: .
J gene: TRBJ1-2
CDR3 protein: CASSVGANYGYTF
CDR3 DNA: TGTGCCAGCAGCGTAGGAGCTAACTATGGCTACACCTTC

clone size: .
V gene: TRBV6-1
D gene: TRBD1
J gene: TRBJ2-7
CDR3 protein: CASSDRTGATGRSYEQYF
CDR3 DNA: TGTGCCAGCAGTGATAGGACAGGGGCCACGGGACGGTCCTACGAGCAGTACTTC

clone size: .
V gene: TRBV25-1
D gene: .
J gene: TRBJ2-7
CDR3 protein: CASTGTTRSYEQYF
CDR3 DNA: TGTGCCAGCACCGGGACAACACGATCCTACGAGCAGTACTTC

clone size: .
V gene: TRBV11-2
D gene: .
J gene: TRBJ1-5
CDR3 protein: CASRAGSDQPQHF
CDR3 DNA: TGTGCCAGCAGGGCAGGTTCGGATCAGCCCCAGCATTTT

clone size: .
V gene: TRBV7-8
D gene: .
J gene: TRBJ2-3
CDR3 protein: CASSQFFVRESDTDTQYF
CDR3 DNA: TGTGCCAGCAGCCAATTTTTCGTTCGGGAGTCCGACACAGATACGCAGTATTTT

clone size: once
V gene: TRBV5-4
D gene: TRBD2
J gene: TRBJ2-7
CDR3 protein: CASSLTGGPYEQYF
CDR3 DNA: TGTGCCAGCAGCTTGACGGGAGGGCCCTACGAGCAGTACTTC

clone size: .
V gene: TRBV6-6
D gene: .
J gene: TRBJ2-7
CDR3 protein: CASSYRGHYEQYF
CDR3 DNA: TGTGCCAGCAGTTACAGGGGCCACTACGAGCAGTACTTC

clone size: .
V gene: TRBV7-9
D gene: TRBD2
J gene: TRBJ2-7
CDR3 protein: CASSLTSGGSYEQYF
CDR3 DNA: TGTGCCAGCAGCTTAACTAGCGGGGGCTCCTACGAGCAGTACTTC

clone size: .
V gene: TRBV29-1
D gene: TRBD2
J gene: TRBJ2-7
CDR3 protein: CSVEVPSGSYEQYF
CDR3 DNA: TGCAGCGTTGAAGTTCCTAGCGGGTCCTACGAGCAGTACTTC

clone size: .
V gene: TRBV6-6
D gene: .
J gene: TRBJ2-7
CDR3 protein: CASSYSSGTHYEQYF
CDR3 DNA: TGTGCCAGCAGTTACTCGAGCGGAACCCACTACGAGCAGTACTTC

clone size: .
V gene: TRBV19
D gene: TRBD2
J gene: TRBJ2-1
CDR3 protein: CASSRGLAGFEQFF
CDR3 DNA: TGTGCCAGTAGTAGAGGACTAGCGGGGTTCGAGCAGTTCTTC

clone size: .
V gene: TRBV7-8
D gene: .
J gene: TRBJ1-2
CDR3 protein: CASSLESGTYGYTF
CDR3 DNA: TGTGCCAGCAGCTTAGAGTCAGGGACTTATGGCTACACCTTC

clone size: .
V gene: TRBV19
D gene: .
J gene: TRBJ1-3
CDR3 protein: CASSIDLRPGSSGNTIYF
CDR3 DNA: TGTGCCAGTAGTATAGATTTGAGGCCGGGTAGCTCTGGAAACACCATATATTTT

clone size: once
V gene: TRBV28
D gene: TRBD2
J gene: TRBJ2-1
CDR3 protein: CASSPTVFWGTSGISTYNEQFF
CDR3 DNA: TGTGCCAGCAGTCCCACGGTCTTTTGGGGGACTAGCGGGATCTCGACCTACAATGAGCAGTTCTTC

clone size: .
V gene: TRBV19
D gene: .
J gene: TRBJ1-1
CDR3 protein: CASSYGSWTEAFF
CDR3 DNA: TGTGCCAGTAGTTACGGGAGTTGGACTGAAGCTTTCTTT

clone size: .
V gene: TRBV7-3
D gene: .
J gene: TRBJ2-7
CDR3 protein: CASSLNGLNTYEQYF
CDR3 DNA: TGTGCCAGCAGCTTAAATGGGCTAAACACCTACGAGCAGTACTTC

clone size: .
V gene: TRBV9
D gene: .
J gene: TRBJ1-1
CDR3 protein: CASSVSGSMNTEAFF
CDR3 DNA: TGTGCCAGCAGCGTAAGCGGCAGTATGAACACTGAAGCTTTCTTT